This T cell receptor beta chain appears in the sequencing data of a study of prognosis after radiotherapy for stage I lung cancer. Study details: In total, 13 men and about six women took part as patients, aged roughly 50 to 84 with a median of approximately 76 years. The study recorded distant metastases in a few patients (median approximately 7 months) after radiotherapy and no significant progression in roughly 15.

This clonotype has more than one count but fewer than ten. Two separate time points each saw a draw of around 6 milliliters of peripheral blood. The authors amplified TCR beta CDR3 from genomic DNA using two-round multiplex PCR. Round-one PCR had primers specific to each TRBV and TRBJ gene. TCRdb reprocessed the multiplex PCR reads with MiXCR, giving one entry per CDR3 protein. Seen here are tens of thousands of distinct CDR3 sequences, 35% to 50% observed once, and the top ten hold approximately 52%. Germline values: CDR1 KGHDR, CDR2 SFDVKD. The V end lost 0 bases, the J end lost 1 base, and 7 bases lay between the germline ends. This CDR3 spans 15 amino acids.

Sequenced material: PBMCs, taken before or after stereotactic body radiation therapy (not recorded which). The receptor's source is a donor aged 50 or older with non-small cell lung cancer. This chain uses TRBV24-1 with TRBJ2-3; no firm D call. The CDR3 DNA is TGTGCCACCAGTGATTTGGGGAAGGGCACAGATACGCAGTATTTT. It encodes CATSDLGKGTDTQYF.